Below are 9 T cell receptor beta chains sequenced from a single sample in a study of T cell responses to AZD1222 COVID-19 vaccine (dated by TCRdb to about 2021). The library was made by the immunoSEQ multiplex PCR assay. Sourced from immuneACCESS, this table was stored by TCRdb with only in-frame sequences that have V and J called. A share of the clones is absent; for the studies checked, an unresolved V gene accounts for under half, and the remainder has no known explanation. The sample table holds tens of thousands of clones, of which around nine tenths were seen once. The biggest ten clones account for about 5.7% of the sample. The sample's time point label, decoded: about 28 days (+/-7) after the second vaccine dose. What the treatment or condition label conveys for this sample: meningococcal conjugate vaccine given as trial control. Specimen: peripheral blood, collected 28 days after the second dose of the MenACWY control vaccine. Every receptor here comes from an adult who received the MenACWY meningococcal vaccine as a control.

The chain has TRBV7-2 and TRBJ2-7; D is possibly TRBD1 or TRBD2 (7 bases each). The CDR3 covers 14 residues. Germline CDR1 reads SGHTA; CDR2 reads FQGNSA. Trimming cost V 2 bases and J 2 bases, with 10 bases left between them. DNA of the CDR3: TGTGCCAGCAGCTTACAGGGGGGGGCCTACGAGCAGTACTTC. Residues: CASSLQGGAYEQYF.

The V gene is TRBV19, the J gene TRBJ1-5; maybe TRBD1 (5 bases). The CDR3 is 15 amino acids. The ends were cut back, 7 bases at V and 4 bases at J, with 17 bases in the middle. Germline lookup yields CDR1 LNHDA and CDR2 SQIVND (reference sequence). DNA for the CDR3: TGTGCCAGTACGAGGTTGACAGCCCCAAATCAGCCCCAGCATTTT. Residues: CASTRLTAPNQPQHF.

The gene calls are TRBV13 and TRBJ1-1; TRBD1 might be the D (5 bases). CDR3 size: 13 residues. The ends were cut back, 6 bases at V and 4 bases at J, with 12 bases in the middle. Germline CDR1 reads PRHDT; CDR2 reads FYEKMQ (reference sequence). The CDR3: CASRDWGGTEAFF. CDR3 bases: TGTGCCAGCAGGGACTGGGGGGGCACTGAAGCTTTCTTT.

This chain uses TRBV11-2 with TRBJ1-5; D remains unclear. In germline, CDR1 is SGHAT, CDR2 FQNNGV. The ends were cut back, 1 base at V and 7 bases at J, with 8 bases in the middle. The CDR3 runs 13 residues. In nucleotides, the CDR3 is TGTGCCAGCAGCTTAGGGGTTGGCCAGCCCCAGCATTTT. Its translation: CASSLGVGQPQHF.

The gene calls are TRBV7-8 and TRBJ1-6; D possibly corresponds to TRBD1 (5 bases). The CDR3 runs to 14 residues. Germline V gene data show CDR1 as SGHVS and CDR2 as FQNEAQ. V was trimmed by 3 bases and J by 5 bases, leaving 8 bases between them. CDR3 sequence (DNA): TGTGCCAGCAGCTTGTCAGGGCATAATTCACCCCTCCACTTT. The encoded protein is CASSLSGHNSPLHF.

The V gene is TRBV18, the J gene TRBJ2-1; 9 bases are shared with TRBD2. This CDR3 is built from 15 residues. The germline CDR1 and CDR2 sequences are KGHSH and LQKENI. The V gene end was trimmed by 3 bases and the J gene end by 4 bases; junction bases not matched to a gene: 4. The chain's CDR3 is CASSPGGRGYNEQFF. CDR3 nucleotide sequence: TGTGCCAGCTCACCCGGCGGGAGGGGGTACAATGAGCAGTTCTTC.

The chain recombines TRBV15 with TRBJ2-1; possible D gene TRBD2, 6 bases. The germline V gene encodes CDR1 LNHNV and CDR2 YYDKDF (reference sequence). The CDR3 length is 16 residues. Trimming took off 0 bases at V and 4 bases at J, with 13 bases between the two ends. For the CDR3, the DNA is TGTGCCACCAGCAGAGATGGAATTAGCGGATACAATGAGCAGTTCTTC. It yields the protein CATSRDGISGYNEQFF.

This sequence joins TRBV13 and TRBJ2-7; TRBD1 is a possible D gene (5 bases). The germline gives CDR1 PRHDT, CDR2 FYEKMQ (reference sequence). This CDR3 is 12 amino acids long. Trimming pared 5 bases from V and 8 bases from J, leaving 13 bases between. DNA of the CDR3: TGTGCCAGCAGCCAAGGGGTGGACAAGCAGTACTTC. It codes for CASSQGVDKQYF.

The chain carries TRBV18 and TRBJ1-1; D is ambiguous. Per the germline V gene, CDR1 is KGHSH and CDR2 is LQKENI. The CDR3 totals 14 residues. V lost 2 bases and J lost 1, with 8 bases in between. The CDR3, as DNA: TGTGCCAGCTCACCAATTGGGAGGAACACTGAAGCTTTCTTT. This translates into CASSPIGRNTEAFF.